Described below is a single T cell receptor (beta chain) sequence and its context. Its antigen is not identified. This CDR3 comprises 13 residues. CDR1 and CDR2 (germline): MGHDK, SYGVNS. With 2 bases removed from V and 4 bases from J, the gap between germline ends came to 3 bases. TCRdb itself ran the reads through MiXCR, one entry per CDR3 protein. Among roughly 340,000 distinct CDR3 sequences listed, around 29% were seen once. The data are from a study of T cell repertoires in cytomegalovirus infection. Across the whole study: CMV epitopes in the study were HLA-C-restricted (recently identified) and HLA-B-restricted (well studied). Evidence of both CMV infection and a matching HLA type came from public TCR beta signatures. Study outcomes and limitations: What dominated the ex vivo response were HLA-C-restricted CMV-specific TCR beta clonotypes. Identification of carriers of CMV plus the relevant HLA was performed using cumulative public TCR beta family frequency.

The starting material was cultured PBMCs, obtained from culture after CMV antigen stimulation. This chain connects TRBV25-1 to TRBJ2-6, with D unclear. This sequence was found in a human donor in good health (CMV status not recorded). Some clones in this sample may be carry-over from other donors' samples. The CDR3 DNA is TGTGCCAGCAGTGAAGCCGGGGCCAACGTCCTGACTTTC. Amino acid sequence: CASSEAGANVLTF.